These 26 T cell receptor beta chains originate from one sample sequenced in a study of CD8 T cells in ankylosing spondylitis. MiXCR, applied by TCRdb to the 5' RACE reads, yields one record per CDR3 protein. In the table there are 150,000 to 200,000 distinct CDR3 sequences, about 20% of which are singletons. The sequenced sample consisted of blood, either unsorted or a sorted T cell fraction (not recorded which). The receptors come from a male donor between 5 and 35 years old with ankylosing spondylitis or in good health (not recorded which).

At least ten counts were recorded for this clonotype. The chain uses TRBV29-1 and TRBJ2-4; 7 nucleotides align to TRBD1. This CDR3 has 15 amino acids. CDR1 and CDR2 (germline): SQVTM, ANQGSEA. V shed 2 bases and J 2 bases; nucleotides not matched to a gene: 6. The CDR3 nucleotides read TGCAGCGTTGAACCAGCAGGGGGAACCAAAAACATTCAGTACTTC. The encoded protein is CSVEPAGGTKNIQYF.

This clonotype came up many times. The chain is built from TRBV27 and TRBJ2-1; 16 nucleotides align to TRBD2. Germline V gene lookup returns CDR1 MNHEY and CDR2 SMNVEV (reference sequence). V lost 6 bases, J lost 4 bases, and 3 bases stayed unmatched. The CDR3 is 16 residues long. CDR3 residues: CASRGLAGGPYNEQFF. The CDR3 region has the DNA TGTGCCAGCAGGGGACTAGCGGGAGGGCCATACAATGAGCAGTTCTTC.

This clonotype was detected many times. The V and J genes are TRBV7-8 and TRBJ2-7; a possible D gene is TRBD1 (5 bases). Germline V gene data show CDR1 as SGHVS and CDR2 as FQNEAQ. The CDR3 spans 15 residues. V was shortened by 3 bases and J by 0 bases, with 12 bases between the two germline ends. CDR3 in amino acids: CASSLGQGSSYEQYV. The CDR3 DNA reads as TGTGCCAGCAGCTTGGGGCAGGGAAGCTCCTACGAGCAGTACGTC.

This clonotype appeared many times. The chain couples TRBV5-1 to TRBJ2-7, with a weak D call TRBD2 (6 bases). With 0 bases removed from V and 6 bases from J, the gap between germline ends came to 25 bases. There are 18 residues in the CDR3. CDR1 and CDR2 (germline): SGHRS, YFSETQ. The CDR3 loop is CASSLGWGEPAYGGEQYF. Written as DNA, the CDR3 is TGCGCCAGCAGCTTGGGCTGGGGGGAGCCGGCGTATGGTGGCGAGCAGTACTTC.

This clonotype was observed many times. The V call is TRBV7-2, the J call TRBJ2-7; TRBD2 agrees at 12 bases. The CDR3 runs to 15 residues. Trimming at V came to 5 bases and at J to 3 bases, leaving 5 bases not matched to a gene. Germline loops: CDR1 SGHTA, CDR2 FQGNSA. The CDR3 nucleotides read TGTGCCAGCAGCCAAACACTAGCGGGAGGCTACGAGCAGTACTTC. Translation: CASSQTLAGGYEQYF. Filled out from reference TRBV7-2 and TRBJ2-7, the complete variable domain reads GAGVSQSPSNKVTEKGKDVELRCDPISGHTALYWYRQSLGQGLEFLIYFQGNSAPDKSGLPSDRFSAERTGGSVSTLTIQRTQQEDSAVYLCASSQTLAGGYEQYFGPGTRLTVT.

At least ten counts were recorded for this clonotype. The chain recombines TRBV6-2 or TRBV6-3 with TRBJ2-3; 10 bases map to TRBD1. Germline lookup yields CDR1 MNHEY and CDR2 SVGEGT. With V trimmed by 2 bases and J by 3 bases, 11 bases remained unmatched. The length of the CDR3 is 18 residues. Here the CDR3 reads CASSYLTPGTGATDTQYF. As DNA, the CDR3 is TGTGCCAGCAGTTACCTGACTCCCGGGACAGGGGCAACAGATACGCAGTATTTT.

This clonotype was detected ten times or more. The V and J genes are TRBV2 and TRBJ1-1; D might be TRBD1 (5 bases). In germline, CDR1 is SNHLY, CDR2 FYNNEI. The CDR3 length is 13 residues. Trimming stripped 8 bases from V and 5 bases from J, with 15 bases between. CDR3 nucleotides: TGTGCCAGCCTCTCAGAGGGGAGGACTGAAGCTTTCTTT. It translates to CASLSEGRTEAFF.

In its sample, this clonotype was seen once. The chain employs TRBV11-2 and TRBJ2-5, with a tentative D call TRBD2 (6 bases). CDR1 SGHAT and CDR2 FQNNGV come from the germline V gene. Trimming removed 2 bases from V and 5 bases from J, with 12 bases in between. The CDR3 consists of 14 residues. This CDR3 is CASSLIAVRETQYF. The CDR3, as DNA: TGTGCCAGCAGCTTAATAGCGGTACGGGAGACCCAGTACTTC.

This clonotype was detected ten times or more. The chain combines TRBV12-3 or TRBV12-4 with TRBJ2-1; possibly TRBD2 for D (5 bases). The CDR3 runs to 14 residues. Trimming shortened V by 4 bases and J by 6 bases, and 13 bases separated the two germline ends. This chain's CDR3 is CASSSRESGNEQFF. CDR3 bases: TGTGCCAGCAGTTCACGGGAATCTGGCAATGAGCAGTTCTTC.

This clonotype was detected a few times. The chain combines TRBV18 with TRBJ2-1; a possible D gene is TRBD1 (6 bases). With 3 bases removed from V and 6 bases from J, the gap between germline ends came to 18 bases. CDR1 and CDR2 (germline): KGHSH, LQKENI. The CDR3 is 16 residues long. The CDR3 reads CASSPVRQGIINEQFF. The CDR3 nucleotides are TGTGCCAGCTCACCGGTACGGCAGGGGATTATCAATGAGCAGTTCTTC.

The table lists this clonotype with many counts. The chain joins TRBV20-1 to TRBJ1-1; the D is unclear. The V and J ends lost 4 bases and 4 bases respectively, with 13 bases between them. The germline CDR1 and CDR2 sequences are DFQATT and SNEGSKA (reference sequence). This CDR3 is built from 13 residues. The CDR3 coding sequence is TGCAGTGCTACCCCTGTGGGGTTCACTGAAGCTTTCTTT. This sequence encodes CSATPVGFTEAFF.

The chain links TRBV14 to TRBJ2-5; D is undetermined. The V end lost 0 bases, the J end lost 5 bases, and 10 bases lay between the germline ends. The CDR3 extends over 14 amino acids. Germline CDR1 and CDR2: SGHDN and FVKESK. The CDR3 nucleotides are TGTGCCAGCAGCCAAGATGGTCTGCGGGAGACCCAGTACTTC. Amino acid sequence: CASSQDGLRETQYF. Full variable domain (rest looked up from reference TRBV14 and TRBJ2-5): EAGVTQFPSHSVIEKGQTVTLRCDPISGHDNLYWYRRVMGKEIKFLLHFVKESKQDESGMPNNRFLAERTGGTYSTLKVQPAELEDSGVYFCASSQDGLRETQYFGPGTRLLVL.

The J gene is TRBJ2-7, the V gene TRBV3-1, with TRBD1 matching 7 bases. Per the germline V gene, CDR1 is LGHDT and CDR2 is YNNKEL (reference sequence). The CDR3 spans 18 residues. V dropped 4 bases and J dropped 7; count of bases not matched to a gene: 22. The CDR3 protein is CASSPTKGKDRSTTEQYF. Here the CDR3 DNA reads TGTGCCAGCAGCCCAACGAAAGGAAAGGACAGGTCTACAACGGAGCAGTACTTC.

This clonotype was seen many times. V is TRBV5-1 and J is TRBJ2-5; 9 bases align to TRBD2. The CDR3 extends over 17 amino acids. The V gene end was trimmed by 2 bases and the J gene end by 5 bases; junction bases not matched to a gene: 13. Germline CDR1 is SGHRS and CDR2 is YFSETQ. The CDR3 sequence: CASSFYVGGRAEETQYF. CDR3 coding DNA: TGCGCCAGCAGCTTTTATGTTGGCGGGAGGGCCGAGGAGACCCAGTACTTC. The full variable domain, its missing parts supplied by reference TRBV5-1 and TRBJ2-5, is KAGVTQTPRYLIKTRGQQVTLSCSPISGHRSVSWYQQTPGQGLQFLFEYFSETQRNKGNFPGRFSGRQFSNSRSEMNVSTLELGDSALYLCASSFYVGGRAEETQYFGPGTRLLVL.

A word on this clonotype: Compared with germline, one end of the junction differs, possibly owing to a read error. The V call is TRBV20-1, the J call TRBJ2-1, with D possibly TRBD1 on 5 matching bases. This CDR3 comprises 11 residues. Germline CDR1 reads DFQATT; CDR2 reads SNEGSKA (reference sequence). CDR3 in DNA: TGCAGTGCCCGTGACAGCAATGGGCAGTTCTTC. Its protein product is CSARDSNGQFF.

The rearrangement uses TRBV19 and TRBJ2-3, with TRBD2 identical over 10 bases. Germline V gene sequence: CDR1 LNHDA, CDR2 SQIVND (reference sequence). The CDR3 totals 16 residues. Trimming at V came to 5 bases and at J to 10 bases, leaving 15 bases not matched to a gene. CDR3 loop: CASSHRAELAGGAQYF. In DNA form, the CDR3 reads TGTGCCAGTAGTCATAGGGCAGAATTAGCGGGAGGAGCGCAGTATTTT.

This clonotype was seen many times. The chain uses TRBV9 and TRBJ2-7; 9 bases are shared with TRBD1. CDR1 is SGDLS and CDR2 is YYNGEE in the germline V gene. Trimming took 4 bases from V and 3 from J; bases not matched to a gene: 5. The CDR3 is 14 amino acids. In DNA form, the CDR3 reads TGTGCCAGCAGCCCAGGGGACAGGGTCTACGAGCAGTACTTC. This gives the protein CASSPGDRVYEQYF.

This clonotype has a count of ten or more. The chain links TRBV3-1 to TRBJ1-2; D is unclear. The CDR3 length is 15 residues. Germline V CDR1 and CDR2: LGHDT, YNNKEL (reference sequence). The V end lost 0 bases, the J end lost 8 bases, and 16 bases lay between the germline ends. The CDR3 sequence: CASSQDPGSRRGYTF. The DNA for the CDR3 is TGTGCCAGCAGCCAAGATCCGGGTTCCCGTCGGGGCTACACCTTC.

V usage is TRBV24-1 and J usage is TRBJ2-3; TRBD2 matches at 8 bases. The CDR3 is made up of 16 amino acids. CDR1 KGHDR and CDR2 SFDVKD come from the germline V gene. After removal of 4 bases from V and 1 base from J, the junction contained 6 bases not matched to a gene. The CDR3 DNA reads TGTGCCACCAGTGAGACTGGACTAGCAGGCACAGATACGCAGTATTTT. Translating it yields CATSETGLAGTDTQYF.

In this sample, this clonotype turned up many times. The chain joins TRBV12-3 or TRBV12-4 to TRBJ2-1; no firm D call. The CDR3 length is 12 residues. Trimming took off 3 bases at V and 8 bases at J, with 8 bases between the two ends. The CDR3 is CASSLYPDEQFF. CDR3 sequence (DNA): TGTGCCAGCAGTTTGTATCCGGATGAGCAGTTCTTC.

This clonotype was recorded at least ten times. The V and J genes are TRBV5-5 and TRBJ2-7; D is possibly TRBD1 or TRBD2 (5 bases each). The germline V gene encodes CDR1 SGHKS and CDR2 YYEKEE (reference sequence). Trimming shortened V by 6 bases and J by 3 bases, and 19 bases separated the two germline ends. This CDR3 contains 15 residues. CDR3 coding DNA: TGTGCCAGCATCCAGGACAACGAGGGTGGCTACGAGCAGTACGTC. The encoded protein is CASIQDNEGGYEQYV.

This clonotype was seen ten or more times. The genes are TRBV12-3 or TRBV12-4 and TRBJ2-3, with 10 bases fitting TRBD2. This CDR3 contains 17 residues. Trimming removed 3 bases from V and 2 bases from J; junction bases left unmatched: 8. The CDR3 nucleotides read TGTGCCAGCAGTTTTTCTAGCGGGGGAGGGCTCACAGATACGCAGTATTTT. Translated, it gives CASSFSSGGGLTDTQYF.

This chain links TRBV2 with TRBJ2-1; 7 bases map to TRBD1. Germline lookup yields CDR1 SNHLY and CDR2 FYNNEI. The CDR3 spans 12 residues. Trimming cost V 1 base and J 10 bases; bases outside gene matches: 1. CDR3 protein: CASSEEGQEQFF. The CDR3 DNA sequence: TGTGCCAGCAGTGAAGAGGGACAGGAGCAGTTCTTC.

This clonotype was detected many times. V gene TRBV9 combines with J gene TRBJ2-1, with 9 bases lining up with TRBD2. The CDR3 covers 18 residues. Germline V CDR1 and CDR2: SGDLS, YYNGEE. After removal of 4 bases from V and 0 bases from J, the junction contained 11 bases not matched to a gene. CDR3 protein: CASSPLELAGSSYNEQFF. CDR3 sequence (DNA): TGTGCCAGCAGCCCCCTCGAGCTAGCGGGGAGCTCCTACAATGAGCAGTTCTTC.

V is TRBV11-2 and J is TRBJ2-5; D is unresolved. The V end was cut by 5 bases, the J end by 5 bases, with 18 bases between. From germline, CDR1 is SGHAT and CDR2 FQNNGV. This CDR3 contains 15 residues. CDR3 in DNA: TGTGCCAGCAGCGTAAGGACGGTGGAAAGGGAGACCCAGTACTTC. The encoded protein is CASSVRTVERETQYF.

The chain employs TRBV7-8 and TRBJ1-2; TRBD1 matches at 9 bases. CDR1 is SGHVS, CDR2 FQNEAQ, per germline. The trim removed 0 bases at V and 2 bases at J, leaving 1 base unmatched. This CDR3 has 15 amino acids. As DNA, the CDR3 is TGTGCCAGCAGCTTAGCAGGGACAGGGAACTATGGCTACACCTTC. Translating it yields CASSLAGTGNYGYTF.